The source of this TCR beta chain is a study of T cells in Graves' hyperthyroidism and ophthalmopathy. The TCR beta CDR3 regions underwent amplification using RNA transcripts as the source. First-round RT-PCR of the TCR CDR3 relied on the HTBI primer set. One entry per CDR3 protein results from TCRdb running MiXCR on the multiplex PCR reads. This sample has 300,000 to 350,000 distinct CDR3 sequences, with roughly 18% found just once. V was clipped by 8 bases and J by 3 bases, with 21 bases between them. Germline V gives CDR1 SGHRS, CDR2 YFSETQ. CDR3 size: 15 residues. The V call is TRBV5-1, the J call TRBJ2-7, with a weak D call TRBD1 (6 bases). The clonotype comes from a woman in her thirties or forties with Graves' ophthalmopathy. The sequenced sample consisted of blood. In DNA, the CDR3 is TGCGCCAGGGGGCAACTCCAACAGGGCAACTACGAGCAGTACTTC. This encodes CARGQLQQGNYEQYF.